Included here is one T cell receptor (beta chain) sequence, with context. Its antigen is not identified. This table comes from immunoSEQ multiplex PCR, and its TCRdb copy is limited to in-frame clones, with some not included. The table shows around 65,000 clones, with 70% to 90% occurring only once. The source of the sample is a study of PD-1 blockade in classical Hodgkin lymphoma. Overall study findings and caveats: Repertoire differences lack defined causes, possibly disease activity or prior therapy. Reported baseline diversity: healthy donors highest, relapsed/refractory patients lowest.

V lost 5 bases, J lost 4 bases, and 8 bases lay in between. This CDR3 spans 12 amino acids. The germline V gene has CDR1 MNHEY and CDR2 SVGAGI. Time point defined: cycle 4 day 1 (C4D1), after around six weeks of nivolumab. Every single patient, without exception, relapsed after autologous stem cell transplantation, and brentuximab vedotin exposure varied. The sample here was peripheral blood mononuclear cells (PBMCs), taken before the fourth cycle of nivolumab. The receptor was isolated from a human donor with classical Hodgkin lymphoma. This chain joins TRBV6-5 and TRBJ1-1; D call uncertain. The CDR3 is CASSGGFTEAFF. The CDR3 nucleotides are TGTGCCAGCAGTGGAGGGTTCACTGAAGCTTTCTTT.